The rows below give T cell receptor beta chains drawn from one sample of a study of human CD4 T cells and Enterobacteriaceae. Clones were sequenced by immunoSEQ multiplex PCR, and TCRdb holds only the in-frame ones, with some missing. The sample has about 29,000 clones; 80% to 90% are singletons. Sample: memory CD4+ T cells from blood. These receptors were obtained from a human donor in good health. The CDR3 runs from the conserved cysteine through the conserved F or W. D genes are given only for firm matches. Clone size is stated in some rows and not others, as once, few, many or a class when expanded.

CDR3 length	V gene	J gene	D gene	clone size	CDR3 DNA	CDR3 protein
15	TRBV6-1	TRBJ2-4	.	.	TGTGCCAGCAACCTCCAGGGTGGGGCAGGGAACATTCAGTACTTC	CASNLQGGAGNIQYF
16	TRBV30	TRBJ2-7	TRBD2	.	TGTGCCTGGAGGACCCTCGGGGAGGGCCGCTCCTACGAGCAGTACTTC	CAWRTLGEGRSYEQYF
14	TRBV15	TRBJ2-7	.	.	TGTGCCACCAGCAGAGGGACTTTTCCCTACGAGCAGTACTTC	CATSRGTFPYEQYF
15	TRBV11-3	TRBJ2-3	TRBD2	.	TGTGCCAGCAGCTTTAGCGGGGACCCCACAGATACGCAGTATTTT	CASSFSGDPTDTQYF
15	TRBV7-2	TRBJ1-4	.	.	TGTGCCAGCAGCTTAGTCCCGCAAGGGGATGAAAAACTGTTTTTT	CASSLVPQGDEKLFF
14	TRBV11-3	TRBJ1-3	.	.	TGTGCCAGCAGCTTACAGGGGAATGGAAACACCATATATTTT	CASSLQGNGNTIYF
12	TRBV28	TRBJ2-1	.	.	TGTGCCAGCAGTTCCCGCAGGATCTGGCAGTTCTTC	CASSSRRIWQFF
14	TRBV5-1	TRBJ2-5	.	.	TGCGCCAGCAGCTTTGGACAGAACCAAGAGACCCAGTACTTC	CASSFGQNQETQYF
13	TRBV5-1	TRBJ1-2	TRBD1	.	TGCGCCAGCAGCTTGTACAGGGGAGATGGCTACACCTTC	CASSLYRGDGYTF
12	TRBV5-1	TRBJ2-5	.	.	TGCGCCAGTAGTAGGGACCAAGAGACCCAGTACTTC	CASSRDQETQYF
15	TRBV15	TRBJ2-7	.	.	TGTGCCACCAGCAGAGAGGCGGACAGAAACTACGAGCAGTACTTC	CATSREADRNYEQYF
15	TRBV27	TRBJ2-7	.	.	TGTGCCAGCAGGACAATCGGGACTGGAACCTACGAGCAGTACTTC	CASRTIGTGTYEQYF
15	TRBV30	TRBJ1-1	.	.	TGTGCCTGGGTTTTGAGGGGGGCTCCTAGGGCTGAAGCTTTCTTT	CAWVLRGAPRAEAFF
15	TRBV30	TRBJ2-5	TRBD2	once	TGTGCCTGGAGTGTACCGAGGCTAGCGGGAGGCAAGTGGTACTTC	CAWSVPRLAGGKWYF
14	TRBV11-2	TRBJ2-2	.	.	TGTGCCAGCAGCTTCGGGACAACCCCCGGGGAGCTGTTTTTT	CASSFGTTPGELFF
16	TRBV6-1	TRBJ1-4	TRBD1	.	TGTGCCAGCAGTGAAGGTTCCGGGACAGGGCGAGAAAAACTGTTTTTT	CASSEGSGTGREKLFF
15	TRBV7-8	TRBJ2-2	TRBD2	.	TGTGCCAGCAGCTTACTAGCGGCGAACACCGGGGAGCTGTTTTTT	CASSLLAANTGELFF
15	TRBV2	TRBJ2-4	.	once	TGTGCCAGCAGTCGCCAGGGTGGAGCCAAAAACATTCAGTACTTC	CASSRQGGAKNIQYF
16	TRBV7-2	TRBJ2-7	TRBD1	.	TGTGCCAGCAGCTTAGCCAGGGGGCGCGTGGGGACCGAGCAGTACTTC	CASSLARGRVGTEQYF
14	TRBV5-1	TRBJ2-3	TRBD2	.	TGCGCCAGCAGCTTCCAGCGGGGGGGTGATACGCAGTATTTT	CASSFQRGGDTQYF
12	TRBV29-1	TRBJ2-1	TRBD2	once	TGCAGCGGGGGCGGGAGCGACAATGAGCAGTTCTTC	CSGGGSDNEQFF
14	TRBV28	TRBJ1-1	.	medium-sized	TGTGCCAGCAGTGTCCTGAATGGGAACACTGAAGCTTTCTTT	CASSVLNGNTEAFF
16	TRBV10-2	TRBJ2-2	.	.	TGCGCCAGCAGTGACGGACAATTAATTAACACCGGGGAGCTGTTTTTT	CASSDGQLINTGELFF
14	TRBV4-2	TRBJ2-7	.	once	TGTGCCAGCAGCCGAGGCGGAGGAAACTACGAGCAGTACTTC	CASSRGGGNYEQYF
15	TRBV5-1	TRBJ2-5	.	.	TGCGCCAGCAGCCCGACCGGCCCGCGGCAAGAGACCCAGTACTTC	CASSPTGPRQETQYF
14	TRBV6-5	TRBJ2-5	.	.	TGTGCCAGCAGTTACCAGGCAGGGTGGGAGACCCAGTACTTC	CASSYQAGWETQYF
13	TRBV2	TRBJ2-2	.	.	TGTGCCAGCAGCCCGCGCGGGACCGGGGAGCTGTTTTTT	CASSPRGTGELFF
13	TRBV7-9	TRBJ2-7	.	.	TGTGCCAGTGCGGACCCCAATTTTCAAAAGCAGTACTTC	CASADPNFQKQYF
19	TRBV12-5	TRBJ2-1	TRBD2	.	TGTGCTAGTGGTTTTAACTCCGGACTAGCGGGGGCGACCTACAATGAGCAGTTCTTC	CASGFNSGLAGATYNEQFF
13	TRBV6-6	TRBJ1-3	.	once	TGTGCCAGCAGTTCGACCGACGGAAACACCATATATTTT	CASSSTDGNTIYF
13	TRBV13	TRBJ1-2	TRBD1	few	TGTGCCAGCAGTAACAGGGGGAGCTATGGCTACACCTTC	CASSNRGSYGYTF
15	TRBV27	TRBJ2-7	.	once	TGTGCCAGCAGTTCGCCGGAAACAGGTGGGTACGAGCAGTACTTC	CASSSPETGGYEQYF
12	TRBV6-5	TRBJ2-5	TRBD2	.	TGTGCCAGTCGGGGGGGCCGCGAGACCCAGTACTTC	CASRGGRETQYF
16	TRBV5-4	TRBJ2-2	.	.	TGTGCCAGCAGCTTGGCAGGTCGTTCTCGAGCCGGGGAGCTGTTTTTT	CASSLAGRSRAGELFF
15	TRBV5-6	TRBJ1-2	.	.	TGTGCCAGCACTCCTCCGGGACTCGGAACGGGGGGCTACACCTTC	CASTPPGLGTGGYTF
15	TRBV18	TRBJ2-7	.	.	TGTGCCAGCTCACCATTCCGAGACAGCTCCTACGAGCAGTACTTC	CASSPFRDSSYEQYF